This TCR beta chain was obtained from a study of technical replicates of blood from a handful of donors. The repertoire was sequenced with immunoSEQ multiplex PCR; TCRdb's copy has only in-frame clones and lacks some. Of 75,000 to 95,000 clones listed, around 94% are singletons. The J segment lost 3 bases and the V segment lost 7 bases, leaving 7 bases of the junction unmatched. Germline V gene lookup returns CDR1 SNHLY and CDR2 FYNNEI. The CDR3 is 15 amino acids. The sequence derives from a human donor in good health. The V call is TRBV2, the J call TRBJ2-2; 8 bases fit TRBD2. The sample was T cells isolated from PBMCs. The CDR3 is CASNLRGVYTGELFF. The DNA for the CDR3 is TGTGCCAGCAACCTGCGGGGGGTGTACACCGGGGAGCTGTTTTTT.